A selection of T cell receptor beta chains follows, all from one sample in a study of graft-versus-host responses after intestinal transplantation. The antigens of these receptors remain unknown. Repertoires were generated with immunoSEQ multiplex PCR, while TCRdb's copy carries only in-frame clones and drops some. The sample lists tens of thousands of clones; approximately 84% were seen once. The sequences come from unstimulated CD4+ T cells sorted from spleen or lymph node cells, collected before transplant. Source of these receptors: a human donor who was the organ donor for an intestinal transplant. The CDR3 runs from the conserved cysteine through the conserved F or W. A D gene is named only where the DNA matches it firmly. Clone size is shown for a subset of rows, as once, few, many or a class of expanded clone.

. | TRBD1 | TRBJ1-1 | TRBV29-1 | TGCAGCGGTCGATCCGGGACAGTGAACACTGAAGCTTTCTTT | CSGRSGTVNTEAFF
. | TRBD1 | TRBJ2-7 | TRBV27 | TGTGCCAGCAGTTCGGGACAGGGGGCCTACGAGCAGTACTTC | CASSSGQGAYEQYF
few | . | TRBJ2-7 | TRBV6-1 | TGTGCCAGCAGCCGCCTCTACGAGCAGTACTTC | CASSRLYEQYF
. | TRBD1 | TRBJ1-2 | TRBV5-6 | TGTGCCAGCAGCTTGTTCCGGGACAGGGGTTATGGCTACACCTTC | CASSLFRDRGYGYTF
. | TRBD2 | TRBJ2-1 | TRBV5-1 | TGCGCCAGCAGCTTGGCTTCGCTAGCGGGGGTTAGTGAGCAGTTCTTC | CASSLASLAGVSEQFF
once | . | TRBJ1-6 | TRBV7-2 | TGTGCCAGCAGCTTAAAGGTCCAGGTCTTTAATTCACCCCTCCACTTT | CASSLKVQVFNSPLHF
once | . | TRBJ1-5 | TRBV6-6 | TGTGCCAGCAGGGATAGCAATCAGCCCCAGCATTTT | CASRDSNQPQHF
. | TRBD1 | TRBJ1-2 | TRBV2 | TGTGCCAGCAGCCGTGACAGGGTTTGGGACGACGGCTACACCTTC | CASSRDRVWDDGYTF
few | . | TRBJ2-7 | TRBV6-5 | TGTGCCAGCAGTTACGGGGAAGTGGGCGCCTACGAGCAGTACTTC | CASSYGEVGAYEQYF
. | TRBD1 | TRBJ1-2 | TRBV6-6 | TGTGCCAGCCGGTCGACAGGGTTGGAGGGCTATGGCTACACCTTC | CASRSTGLEGYGYTF
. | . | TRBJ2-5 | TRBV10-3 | TGTGCCATCGGGGGACTCACCCCACGAGAGACCCAGTACTTC | CAIGGLTPRETQYF
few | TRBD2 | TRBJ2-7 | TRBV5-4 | TGTGCCAGCAGCTTGGGGCGGGAGGGCCTTTGGGAGCAGTACTTC | CASSLGREGLWEQYF
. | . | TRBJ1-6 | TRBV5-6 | TGTGCCAGCAGCTTTTTGGGACAATATAATTCACCCCTCCACTTT | CASSFLGQYNSPLHF
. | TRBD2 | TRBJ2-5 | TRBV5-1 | TGCGCCAGCAGAGTAACCGGGACTAGCGGGAGAGAGGCCCAGTACTTC | CASRVTGTSGREAQYF
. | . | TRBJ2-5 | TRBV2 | TGTGCCAGCAGTGAGGGGCGAGAGACCCAGTACTTC | CASSEGRETQYF
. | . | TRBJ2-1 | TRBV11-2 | TGTGCCAGCAGCTTAAGTGGCAATGAGCAGTTCTTC | CASSLSGNEQFF
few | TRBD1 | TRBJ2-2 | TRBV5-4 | TGTGCCAGCAGGCCCCGGGACAGGGACACCGGGGAGCTGTTTTTT | CASRPRDRDTGELFF
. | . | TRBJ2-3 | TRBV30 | TGTGCCTGGGCACGTAGCACAGATACGCAGTATTTT | CAWARSTDTQYF
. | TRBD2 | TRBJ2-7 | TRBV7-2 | TGTGCCAGCAGCTCGGGACTAGCCCTAAGCTACGAGCAGTACTTC | CASSSGLALSYEQYF
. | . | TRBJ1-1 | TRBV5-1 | TGCGCCAGCAGTCTGGAGGCGACGAACACTGAAGCTTTCTTT | CASSLEATNTEAFF
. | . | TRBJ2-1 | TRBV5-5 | TGTGCCAGCAGCTTGATTCGCGGGATCTACAATGAGCAGTTCTTC | CASSLIRGIYNEQFF
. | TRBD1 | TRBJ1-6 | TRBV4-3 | TGCGCCAGCAGCCAAGATAGGGACAGGTATAATTCACCCCTCCACTTT | CASSQDRDRYNSPLHF
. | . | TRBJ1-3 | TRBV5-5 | TGTGCCAGCAGCTTTCACGGGCCTGGAAACACCATATATTTT | CASSFHGPGNTIYF
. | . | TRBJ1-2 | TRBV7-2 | TGTGCCAGCAGCTTAGCCGGGACATCAAACTATGGCTACACCTTC | CASSLAGTSNYGYTF
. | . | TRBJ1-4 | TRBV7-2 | TGTGCCAGCAGCTGGACAGCAACTAATGAAAAACTGTTTTTT | CASSWTATNEKLFF
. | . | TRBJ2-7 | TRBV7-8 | TGTGCCAGCTCAACAGGTTGGTTCTACGAGCAGTACTTC | CASSTGWFYEQYF
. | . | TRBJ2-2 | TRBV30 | TGTGCCTGGACAGTCAGAATGGCCACCGGGGAGCTGTTTTTT | CAWTVRMATGELFF
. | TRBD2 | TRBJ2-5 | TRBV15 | TGTGCCACCAGCAGGTGGGCTAGCGGGCACCAAGAGACCCAGTACTTC | CATSRWASGHQETQYF
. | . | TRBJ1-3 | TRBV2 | TGTGCCAGCAGGGCCAGGGCCTCTGGAAACACCATATATTTT | CASRARASGNTIYF
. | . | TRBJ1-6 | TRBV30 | TGTGCCTGGAGCGATGGGCTCCTTCTCAATAATTCACCCCTCCACTTT | CAWSDGLLLNNSPLHF
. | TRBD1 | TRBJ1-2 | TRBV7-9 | TGTGCCAGCATCTCGGACAGGGACTATGGCTACACCTTC | CASISDRDYGYTF
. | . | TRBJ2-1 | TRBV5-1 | TGCGCCAGCAGCCCGTCCGGGACATCCTACAATGAGCAGTTCTTC | CASSPSGTSYNEQFF
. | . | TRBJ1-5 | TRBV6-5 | TGTGCCAGCAGTTCCGGGCCCGCTCAGCCCCAGCATTTT | CASSSGPAQPQHF
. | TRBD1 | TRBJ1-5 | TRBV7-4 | TGTGCCAGCAGCTTAGACCATCGGGACAGGGAGGGACTTAGCAATCAGCCCCAGCATTTT | CASSLDHRDREGLSNQPQHF
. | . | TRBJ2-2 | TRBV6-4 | TGTGCCAGCAGTGGCAGGGACACCGGGGAGCTGTTTTTT | CASSGRDTGELFF
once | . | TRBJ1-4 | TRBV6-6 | TGTGCCAGCAGTCCCCGTGGGAGCCCGAATGAAAAACTGTTTTTT | CASSPRGSPNEKLFF
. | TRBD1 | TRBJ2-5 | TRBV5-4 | TGTGCCAGCAGCTTGAGTAGTACAGGGGTGCTAGCTCGAGCGACCCAGTACTTC | CASSLSSTGVLARATQYF
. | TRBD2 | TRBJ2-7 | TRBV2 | TGTGCCAGCACCAGACTAGCGGGGGGCTACGAGCAGTACTTC | CASTRLAGGYEQYF
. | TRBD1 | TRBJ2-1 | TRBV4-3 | TGCGCCAGCAGCCCCCGTGACAGGGGGAATAATGAGCAGTTCTTC | CASSPRDRGNNEQFF
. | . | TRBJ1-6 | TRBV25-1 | TGTGCCAGCCGTGGGTCCTGGGAGGGTTCACCCCTCCACTTT | CASRGSWEGSPLHF
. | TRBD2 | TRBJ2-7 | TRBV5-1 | TGCGCCAGCAGCTTGATCGGGACTAGCTACGAGCAGTACTTC | CASSLIGTSYEQYF
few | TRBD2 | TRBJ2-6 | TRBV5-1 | TGCGCCAGCAGCCGACACCTGACTAGCGGGAGTTCTCTCTCTGGGGCCAACGTCCTGACTTTC | CASSRHLTSGSSLSGANVLTF
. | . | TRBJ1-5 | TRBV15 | TGTGCCACCAGCAGAGAAGGTGGTAGCAATCAGCCCCAGCATTTT | CATSREGGSNQPQHF
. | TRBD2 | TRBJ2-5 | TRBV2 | TGTGCCAGCAGTGAAACGTCAGCGGGAGGTACTGAGACCCAGTACTTC | CASSETSAGGTETQYF
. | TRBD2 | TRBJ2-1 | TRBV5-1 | TGCGCCAGCAGCTTGGTTGGGCTAGCGGGAGGTATCGGTGAGCAGTTCTTC | CASSLVGLAGGIGEQFF
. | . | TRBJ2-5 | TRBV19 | TGTGCCAGTAGTGACCCCGACAGACAAGAGACCCAGTACTTC | CASSDPDRQETQYF
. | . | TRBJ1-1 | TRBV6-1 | TGTGCCAGCAGTTTCCTTGCACGTTGGGACACTGAAGCTTTCTTT | CASSFLARWDTEAFF
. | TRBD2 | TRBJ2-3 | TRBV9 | TGTGCCAGCAGCGTAGTAGGGACTAGCGGGAGCACAGATACGCAGTATTTT | CASSVVGTSGSTDTQYF
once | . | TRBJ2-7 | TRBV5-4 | TGTGCCAGCAGTATGGGGCAGGACGAGCAGTACTTC | CASSMGQDEQYF
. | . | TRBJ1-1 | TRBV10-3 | TGTGCCATCAGGGTGACTGAACAGGGAACTGAAGCTTTCTTT | CAIRVTEQGTEAFF
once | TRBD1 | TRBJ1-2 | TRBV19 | TGTGCCAGTTCGGACAGGGACTATGGCTACACCTTC | CASSDRDYGYTF
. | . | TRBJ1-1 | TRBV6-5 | TGTGCCAGCAGGGAAAGGTTAAGGAACACTGAAGCTTTCTTT | CASRERLRNTEAFF
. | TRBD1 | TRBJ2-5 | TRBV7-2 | TGTGCCAGCAGCTTAGGTGGGCCAGGGGGCAGAGGAGAGACCCAGTACTTC | CASSLGGPGGRGETQYF
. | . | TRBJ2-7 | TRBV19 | TGTGCCAGTCGAACACAGGGTCTTGTATCCTACGAGCAGTACTTC | CASRTQGLVSYEQYF